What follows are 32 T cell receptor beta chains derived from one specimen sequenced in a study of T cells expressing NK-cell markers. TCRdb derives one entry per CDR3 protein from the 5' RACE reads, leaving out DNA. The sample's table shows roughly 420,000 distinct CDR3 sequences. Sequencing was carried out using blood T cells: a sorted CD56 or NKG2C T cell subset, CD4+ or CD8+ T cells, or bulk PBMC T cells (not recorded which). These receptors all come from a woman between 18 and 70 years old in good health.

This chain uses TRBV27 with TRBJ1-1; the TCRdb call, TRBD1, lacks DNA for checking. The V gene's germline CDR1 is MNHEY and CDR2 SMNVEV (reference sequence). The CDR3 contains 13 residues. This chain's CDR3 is CASSSQGATEAFF.

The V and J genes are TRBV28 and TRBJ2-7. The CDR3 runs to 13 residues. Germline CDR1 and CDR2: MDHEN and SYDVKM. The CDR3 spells CASSLGDTYEQYF.

The CDR3 spells CASSPSDGNNEQFF. V gene TRBV18 combines with J gene TRBJ2-1; TCRdb's D call of TRBD1 is untestable without DNA. The CDR3 is made up of 14 amino acids. Germline-derived CDR1 and CDR2 are KGHSH and LQKENI.

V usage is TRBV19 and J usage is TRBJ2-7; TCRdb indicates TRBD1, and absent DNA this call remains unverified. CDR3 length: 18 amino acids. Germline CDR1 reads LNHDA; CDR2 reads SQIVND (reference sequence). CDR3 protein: CASSTELGTGGELYEQYF.

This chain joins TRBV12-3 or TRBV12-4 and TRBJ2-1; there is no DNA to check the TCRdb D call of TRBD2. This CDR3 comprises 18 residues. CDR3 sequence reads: CASSRFPAGGGSENEQFF.

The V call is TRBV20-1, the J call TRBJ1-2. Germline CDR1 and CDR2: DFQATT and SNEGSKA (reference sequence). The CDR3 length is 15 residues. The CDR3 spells CSARDGGRQAYGYTF.

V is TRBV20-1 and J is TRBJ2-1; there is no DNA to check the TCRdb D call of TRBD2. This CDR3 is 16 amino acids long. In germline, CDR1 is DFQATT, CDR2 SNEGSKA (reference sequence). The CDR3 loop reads CSARPLHRDYFNEQFF.

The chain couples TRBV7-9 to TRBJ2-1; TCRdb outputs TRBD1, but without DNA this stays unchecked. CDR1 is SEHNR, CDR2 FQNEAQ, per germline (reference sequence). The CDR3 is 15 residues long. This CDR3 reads CASSKQGTSYNEQFF.

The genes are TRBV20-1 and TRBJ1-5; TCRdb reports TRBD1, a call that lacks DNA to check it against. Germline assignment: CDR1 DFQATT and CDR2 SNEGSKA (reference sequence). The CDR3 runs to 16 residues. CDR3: CSARASGTGRNQPQHF.

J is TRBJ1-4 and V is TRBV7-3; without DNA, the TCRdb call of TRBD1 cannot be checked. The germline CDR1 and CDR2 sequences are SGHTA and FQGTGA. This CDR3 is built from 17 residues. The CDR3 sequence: CASSCHDRDRGNEKLFF.

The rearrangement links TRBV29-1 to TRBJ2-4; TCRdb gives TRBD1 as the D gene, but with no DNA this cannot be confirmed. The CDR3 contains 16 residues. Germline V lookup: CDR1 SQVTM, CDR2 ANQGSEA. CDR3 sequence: CSVEDRGTLAKNIQYF.

The CDR3 loop is CASSPRGVGGTEPQHF. The rearrangement joins TRBV11-2 to TRBJ1-5; TCRdb selects TRBD1, and the lack of DNA leaves this call unchecked. The CDR3 length is 16 residues. The V gene's germline CDR1 is SGHAT and CDR2 FQNNGV. The variable domain in full, with the rest retrieved from reference TRBV11-2 and TRBJ1-5, is EAGVAQSPRYKIIEKRQSVAFWCNPISGHATLYWYQQILGQGPKLLIQFQNNGVVDDSQLPKDRFSAERLKGVDSTLKIQPAKLEDSAVYLCASSPRGVGGTEPQHFGDGTRLSIL.

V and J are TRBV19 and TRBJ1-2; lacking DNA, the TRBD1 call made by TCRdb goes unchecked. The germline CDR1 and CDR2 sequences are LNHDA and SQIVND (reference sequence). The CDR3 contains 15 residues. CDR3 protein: CASRSMGQGIDGYTF. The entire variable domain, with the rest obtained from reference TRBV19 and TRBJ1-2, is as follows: DGGITQSPKYLFRKEGQNVTLSCEQNLNHDAMYWYRQDPGQGLRLIYYSQIVNDFQKGDIAEGYSVSREKKESFPLTVTSAQKNPTAFYLCASRSMGQGIDGYTFGSGTRLTVV.

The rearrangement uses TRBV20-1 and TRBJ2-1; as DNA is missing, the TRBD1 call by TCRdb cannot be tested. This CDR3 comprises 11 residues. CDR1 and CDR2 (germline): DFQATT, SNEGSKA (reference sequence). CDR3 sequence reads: CSASPGPEQFF.

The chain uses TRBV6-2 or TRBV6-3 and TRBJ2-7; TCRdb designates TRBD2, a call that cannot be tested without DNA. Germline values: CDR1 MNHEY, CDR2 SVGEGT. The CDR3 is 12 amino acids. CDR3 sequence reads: CASSSRGPEQYF.

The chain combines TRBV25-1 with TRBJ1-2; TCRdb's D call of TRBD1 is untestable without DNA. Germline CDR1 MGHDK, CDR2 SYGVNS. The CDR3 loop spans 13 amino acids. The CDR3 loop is CASSDPGSYGYTF.

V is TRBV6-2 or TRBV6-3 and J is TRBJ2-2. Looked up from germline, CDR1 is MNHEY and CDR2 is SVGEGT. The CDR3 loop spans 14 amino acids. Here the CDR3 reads CASSYPVNTGELFF.

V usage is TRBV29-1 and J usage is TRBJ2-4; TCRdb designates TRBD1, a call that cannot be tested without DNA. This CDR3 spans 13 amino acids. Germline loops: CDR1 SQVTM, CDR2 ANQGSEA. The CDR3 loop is CSVVTGNKNIQYF.

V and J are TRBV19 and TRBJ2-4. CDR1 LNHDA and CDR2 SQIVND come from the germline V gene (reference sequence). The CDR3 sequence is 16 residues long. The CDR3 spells CASSIVGRGDKNIQYF.

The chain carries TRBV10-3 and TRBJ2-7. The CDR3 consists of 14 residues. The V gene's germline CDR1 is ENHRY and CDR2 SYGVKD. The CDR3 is CAISESRQSYEQYF.

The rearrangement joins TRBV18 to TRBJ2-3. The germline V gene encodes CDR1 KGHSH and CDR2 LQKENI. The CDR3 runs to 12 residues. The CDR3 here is CASSKSEDTQYF.

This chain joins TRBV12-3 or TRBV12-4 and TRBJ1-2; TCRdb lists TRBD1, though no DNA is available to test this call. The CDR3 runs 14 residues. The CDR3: CASSPEGQNYGYTF.

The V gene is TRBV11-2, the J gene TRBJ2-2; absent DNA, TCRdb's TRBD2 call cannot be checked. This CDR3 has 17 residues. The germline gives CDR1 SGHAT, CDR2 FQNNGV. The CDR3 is CASNRLAGGPNTGELFF.

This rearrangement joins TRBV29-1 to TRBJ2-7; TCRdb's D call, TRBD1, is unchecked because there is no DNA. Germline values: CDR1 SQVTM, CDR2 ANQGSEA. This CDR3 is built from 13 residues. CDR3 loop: CSVWDRGMWEQYF.

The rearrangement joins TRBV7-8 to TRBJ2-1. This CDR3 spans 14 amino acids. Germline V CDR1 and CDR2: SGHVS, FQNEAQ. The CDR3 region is CASSISRVDNEQFF.

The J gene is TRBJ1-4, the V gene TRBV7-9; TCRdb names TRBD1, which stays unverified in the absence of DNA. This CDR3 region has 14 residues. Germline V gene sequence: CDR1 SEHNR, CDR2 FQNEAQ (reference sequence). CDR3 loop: CASSLPGINEKLFF.

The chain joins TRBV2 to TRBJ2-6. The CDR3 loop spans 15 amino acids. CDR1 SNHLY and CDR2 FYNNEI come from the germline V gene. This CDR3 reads CASSEGFSGANVLTF.

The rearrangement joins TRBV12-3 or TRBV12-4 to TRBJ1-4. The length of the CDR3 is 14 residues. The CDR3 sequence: CASSEWGVYEKLFF.

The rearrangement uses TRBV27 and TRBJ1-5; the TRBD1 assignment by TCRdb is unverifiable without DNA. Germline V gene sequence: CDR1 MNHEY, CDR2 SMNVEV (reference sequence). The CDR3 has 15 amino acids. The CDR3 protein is CASSAGGTGNQPQHF.

The CDR3 region is CSAVIPDGTNTGELFF. The V and J genes are TRBV20-1 and TRBJ2-2. Germline lookup yields CDR1 DFQATT and CDR2 SNEGSKA (reference sequence). CDR3 length: 16 amino acids.

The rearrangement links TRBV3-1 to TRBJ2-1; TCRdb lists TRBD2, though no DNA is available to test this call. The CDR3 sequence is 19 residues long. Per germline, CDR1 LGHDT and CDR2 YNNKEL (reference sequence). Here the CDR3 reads CASSQEGLAGLSSYNEQFF.

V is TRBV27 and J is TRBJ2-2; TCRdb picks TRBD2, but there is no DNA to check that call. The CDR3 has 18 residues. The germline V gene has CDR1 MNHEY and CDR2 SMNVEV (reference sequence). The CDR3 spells CASSRGYRRLAGTGELFF.